This T cell receptor beta chain was found in a study of blood T cells in healthy people across ages. Study conclusions and caveats: The CMV status of each donor remained undetermined, and this could have confounded shifts in expanded clonotypes.

A remark on this clonotype: Its antigen is undetermined.

The ends lost 5 bases at V and 5 bases at J; junction bases unmatched: 6. Germline assignment: CDR1 SGHRS and CDR2 YFSETQ. This CDR3 spans 15 amino acids. Next came a second PCR, run for 7 to 11 cycles, which used a sample-barcoded 5' primer along with a J-beta primer mix. Paired-end reads containing CDR3 totaled no fewer than 2.5 million for each sample. TCRdb re-called the 5' RACE reads with MiXCR, one entry per CDR3 protein. The table lists hundreds of thousands of distinct CDR3 sequences, under 25% of them singletons. The people who gave samples were healthy Caucasians from Russia, aged about 6 to 100.

The sequencing sample was made of blood. The genes are TRBV5-1 and TRBJ2-4, with 11 bases aligning to TRBD2. The source is a man between 70 and 80 years old in good health. This chain's CDR3 is CASRPVLAGENIQYF. The CDR3, as DNA: TGCGCCAGCAGGCCGGTACTAGCGGGGGAAAACATTCAGTACTTC.